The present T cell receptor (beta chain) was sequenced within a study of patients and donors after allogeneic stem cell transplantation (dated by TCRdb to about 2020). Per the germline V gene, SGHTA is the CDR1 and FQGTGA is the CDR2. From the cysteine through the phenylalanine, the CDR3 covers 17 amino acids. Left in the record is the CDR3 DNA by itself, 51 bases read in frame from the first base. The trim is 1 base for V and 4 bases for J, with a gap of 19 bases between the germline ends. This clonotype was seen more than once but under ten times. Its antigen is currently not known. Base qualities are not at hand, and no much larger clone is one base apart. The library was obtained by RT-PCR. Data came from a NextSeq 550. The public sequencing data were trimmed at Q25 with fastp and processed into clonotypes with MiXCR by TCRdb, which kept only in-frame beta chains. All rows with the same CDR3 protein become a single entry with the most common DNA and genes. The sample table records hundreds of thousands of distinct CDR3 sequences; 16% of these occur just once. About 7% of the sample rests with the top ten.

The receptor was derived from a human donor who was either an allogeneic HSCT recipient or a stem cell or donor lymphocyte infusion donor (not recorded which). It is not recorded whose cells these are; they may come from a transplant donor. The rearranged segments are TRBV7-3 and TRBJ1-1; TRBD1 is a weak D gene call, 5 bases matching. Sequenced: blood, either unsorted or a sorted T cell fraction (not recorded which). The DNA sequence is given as TGTGCCAGCAGCTTAAGAGGCCCGGGGGGGAGAGGCACTGAAGCTTTCTTT. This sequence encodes CASSLRGPGGRGTEAFF.